This T cell receptor (beta chain) was profiled in a study of blood T cell repertoires in COVID-19. The germline CDR1 and CDR2 sequences are SGHDT and YYEEEE. The V and J ends lost 3 bases and 4 bases respectively, with 13 bases between them. The CDR3 is 14 residues long. Profiling relied on immunoSEQ multiplex PCR, and the TCRdb table lists in-frame clones only, not all of them. Among approximately 16,000 clones listed, around 92% were seen once. The receptor comes from a human donor in a cohort sampled during active COVID-19. Material: peripheral blood. The rearrangement joins TRBV5-6 to TRBJ1-1; weak D call: TRBD1 (5 bases). This CDR3 is CASSWGMEGTEAFF. In DNA form, the CDR3 reads TGTGCCAGCAGCTGGGGGATGGAGGGCACTGAAGCTTTCTTT.